Below, one T cell receptor (beta chain) is given with its context. Trimming pared 6 bases from V and 3 bases from J, leaving 14 bases between. CDR3 length: 14 residues. Germline loops: CDR1 MDHEN, CDR2 SYDVKM. The data are from a study of cytotoxic CD8 clonotypes in ibrutinib-treated CLL. The table came from immunoSEQ multiplex PCR; TCRdb's copy has only in-frame clones and leaves some out. The sample consists of 190,000 or so clones, about 72% of them appearing once. The sequence was obtained from a human donor with chronic lymphocytic leukemia. The starting material was PBMCs, obtained after 24 months of ibrutinib treatment. This chain joins TRBV28 and TRBJ1-2; D remains ambiguous. This chain's CDR3 is CASSSSLRDYGYTF. The CDR3 DNA sequence: TGTGCCAGCAGCAGCAGTCTCCGGGACTATGGCTACACCTTC.